What follows is one TCR beta chain and its context. Its antigen is still unknown. This CDR3 is built from 12 residues. Germline CDR1 MNHNS, CDR2 SASEGT. Trimming left V 2 bases short and J 9 bases short, with 8 bases between. This sample was included in a study of cytomegalovirus exposure and HLA in healthy donors. Study-level points and caveats: In a later analysis, TCR beta V- and J-gene trimming was associated with a missense DCLRE1C variant. Later examination showed HLA-associated TCR beta chains had greater clonal expansion than equally common others. Most subjects had HLA-A and HLA-B alleles reportedly predicted accurately by TCR beta sequences. Compared with the approximately 700-donor mean, an Asian-associated ancestry cluster reportedly had fewer N-insertions, according to a later analysis.

The study ran its PCR with 60 Vbeta and 13 Jbeta primers. Data came from immunoSEQ multiplex PCR; TCRdb stores just in-frame clones and leaves some out. The data show about 160,000 clones, approximately 78% seen once. Sequencing was done on a sample of PBMCs. The chain has TRBV6-1 and TRBJ2-4; D remains unclear. The TCR was taken from a woman aged 35 to 49 in good health and CMV-seronegative. CDR3 nucleotide sequence: TGTGCCAGCAGTGAAAGGCGGAGCATTCAGTACTTC. Its protein product is CASSERRSIQYF.